These T cell receptor beta chains were read from a single sample in a study of early T cells in non-severe SARS-CoV-2 infection. TCRdb used MiXCR to reprocess the 5' RACE reads, holding one entry per CDR3 protein. The table lists about 35,000 distinct CDR3 sequences, 5.5% to 6.5% of them singletons. Sequenced sample: whole blood. Receptors originate from an adult who was a healthcare worker with PCR-confirmed SARS-CoV-2 infection or an uninfected control (not recorded which). Both conserved end residues are part of each CDR3. A D gene is named only where the DNA matches it firmly. Size is omitted from some rows. Given values are once, few, many or a class for expanded clones.

clone_size	v_call	d_call	j_call	cdr3_aa	cdr3_nt
many	TRBV10-3	-	TRBJ2-6	CAITDNSGANVLTF	TGTGCCATCACGGACAACTCTGGGGCCAACGTCCTGACTTTC
many	TRBV6-1	TRBD2	TRBJ2-3	CASSEKSGGPDTQYF	TGTGCCAGCAGTGAAAAAAGCGGGGGGCCAGATACGCAGTATTTT
many	TRBV10-2	-	TRBJ2-2	CASSAVKNTGELFF	TGCGCCAGCAGTGCAGTCAAGAACACCGGGGAGCTGTTTTTT
many	TRBV27	-	TRBJ1-5	CASSSEGGVNQPQHF	TGTGCCAGCAGTTCCGAGGGGGGCGTAAATCAGCCCCAGCATTTT
many	TRBV27	-	TRBJ2-1	CASSFRNLYNEQFF	TGTGCCAGCAGTTTTCGGAACCTCTACAATGAGCAGTTCTTC
many	TRBV5-1	TRBD1	TRBJ2-2	CASSFDGTGVTGELFF	TGCGCCAGCAGCTTCGACGGGACAGGGGTCACCGGGGAGCTGTTTTTT
many	TRBV20-1	TRBD1	TRBJ2-3	CSAIDPGQGTDTQYF	TGCAGTGCTATTGATCCGGGACAGGGTACAGATACGCAGTATTTT
many	TRBV10-2	-	TRBJ1-5	CASSETRVGGRSNQPQHF	TGCGCCAGCAGTGAGACCAGGGTTGGAGGACGTAGCAATCAGCCCCAGCATTTT
few	TRBV7-9	TRBD1	TRBJ2-7	CASSNGQVANEQYF	TGTGCCAGCAGCAACGGACAGGTGGCTAACGAGCAGTACTTC
-	TRBV5-1	TRBD2	TRBJ2-3	CASSFSGGGTDTQYF	TGCGCCAGCAGCTTTAGCGGGGGGGGCACAGATACGCAGTATTTT
many	TRBV6-5	TRBD2	TRBJ2-1	CASSRTSSYNEQFF	TGTGCCAGCAGCCGGACTAGCTCCTACAATGAGCAGTTCTTC
many	TRBV7-2	TRBD1	TRBJ2-5	CASSFSPGQSGSQYF	TGTGCCAGCAGCTTTTCTCCGGGACAGTCGGGGTCCCAGTACTTC
many	TRBV20-1	TRBD2	TRBJ2-3	CSYGLAGADTQYF	TGCAGCTATGGACTAGCGGGCGCAGATACGCAGTATTTT
many	TRBV6-6	-	TRBJ1-5	CATCGGMSNQPQHF	TGTGCCACATGTGGGGGGATGAGCAATCAGCCCCAGCATTTT
many	TRBV3-1	TRBD2	TRBJ2-4	CATCPGLAEIGAKNIQYF	TGTGCCACCTGTCCGGGACTAGCGGAGATTGGGGCCAAAAACATTCAGTACTTC
many	TRBV20-1	-	TRBJ1-1	CSASGGMNTEAFF	TGCAGTGCTAGTGGGGGCATGAACACTGAAGCTTTCTTT
many	TRBV15	-	TRBJ1-1	CATSRDFITEAFF	TGTGCCACCAGCAGAGATTTTATCACTGAAGCTTTCTTT
many	TRBV7-2	-	TRBJ2-1	CASSLLGGSSYNEQFF	TGTGCCAGCAGCTTACTAGGGGGGAGCTCCTACAATGAGCAGTTCTTC
-	TRBV10-3	TRBD2	TRBJ2-1	CAISGGTSGRYHNEQFF	TGTGCCATCAGTGGTGGGACTAGCGGGAGGTACCACAATGAGCAGTTCTTC
many	TRBV2	-	TRBJ2-3	CASLTSIQNTQYF	TGTGCCAGCCTTACTAGTATCCAGAATACGCAGTATTTT
few	TRBV6-1	-	TRBJ2-5	CASRPERRGETQYF	TGTGCCAGCAGGCCGGAGCGGCGAGGGGAGACCCAGTACTTC
-	TRBV16	TRBD1	TRBJ1-2	CASSRMDRGLYGYTF	TGTGCCAGCAGCCGCATGGACAGGGGACTCTATGGCTACACCTTC
many	TRBV7-2	-	TRBJ1-6	CASSLGTANSPLHF	TGTGCCAGCAGCTTAGGGACAGCTAATTCACCCCTCCACTTT
many	TRBV5-1	-	TRBJ1-1	CASSLALHAPTEAFF	TGCGCCAGCAGCCTGGCGTTACACGCTCCCACTGAAGCTTTCTTT
many	TRBV6-5	-	TRBJ1-1	CASRKRGIGFPPEAFF	TGTGCCAGCAGAAAAAGAGGGATCGGATTTCCACCTGAAGCTTTCTTT
many	TRBV3-1	TRBD1	TRBJ1-2	CASSQGPGQRATNYGYTF	TGTGCCAGCAGCCAAGGCCCGGGACAGCGTGCAACTAACTATGGCTACACCTTC
-	TRBV2	-	TRBJ2-1	CASNRPVLSEQFF	TGTGCCAGCAACAGACCGGTTTTGAGTGAGCAGTTCTTC
few	TRBV7-8	-	TRBJ2-5	CASSLPPVKTQYF	TGTGCCAGCAGCTTGCCCCCTGTGAAGACCCAGTACTTC
many	TRBV5-1	-	TRBJ1-1	CASSPGVPGVGNTEAFF	TGCGCCAGCAGCCCGGGGGTCCCAGGCGTGGGGAACACTGAAGCTTTCTTT
many	TRBV12-3/TRBV12-4	TRBD1	TRBJ1-2	CASSPGQGSYGYTF	TGTGCCAGCAGTCCCGGACAGGGCTCCTATGGCTACACCTTC
many	TRBV29-1	TRBD1	TRBJ1-1	CSVERGTGGNTEAFF	TGCAGCGTTGAACGCGGGACAGGGGGGAACACTGAAGCTTTCTTT
many	TRBV18	TRBD1	TRBJ1-1	CASSPGQGATEAFF	TGTGCCAGCTCACCAGGACAGGGGGCCACTGAAGCTTTCTTT
many	TRBV5-1	TRBD1	TRBJ1-2	CASSLRPAGTGLNYGYTF	TGCGCCAGCAGCTTACGCCCCGCCGGGACAGGCCTTAACTATGGCTACACCTTC
few	TRBV7-2	TRBD2	TRBJ2-7	CASSRGATYEQYF	TGTGCCAGTTCGCGGGGGGCCACCTACGAGCAGTACTTC
many	TRBV29-1	TRBD1	TRBJ2-3	CSVDRGPTDTQYF	TGCAGCGTTGACAGGGGGCCCACAGATACGCAGTATTTT
-	TRBV5-6	TRBD1	TRBJ1-4	CASSLRGGTGAVEKLFF	TGTGCCAGCAGCTTGAGAGGCGGGACAGGGGCAGTCGAAAAACTGTTTTTT
many	TRBV2	-	TRBJ2-7	CASRGNGGAGRMSYEQYF	TGTGCCAGCAGAGGAAATGGGGGGGCAGGGCGAATGAGTTACGAGCAGTACTTC
-	TRBV14	-	TRBJ2-3	CASSQDRFRGSTDTQYF	TGTGCCAGCAGCCAAGATCGATTCCGAGGGTCCACAGATACGCAGTATTTT
many	TRBV19	TRBD1	TRBJ1-5	CASWPGGSNQPQHF	TGTGCCAGTTGGCCAGGGGGATCCAATCAGCCCCAGCATTTT
-	TRBV14	TRBD2	TRBJ2-1	CASSHFTSGIKNEQFF	TGTGCCAGCAGCCATTTCACTAGCGGGATCAAGAATGAGCAGTTCTTC
many	TRBV7-9	-	TRBJ2-7	CASSPSQVVHEQYF	TGTGCCAGCAGCCCCTCACAGGTGGTGCACGAGCAGTACTTC
-	TRBV20-1	-	TRBJ1-6	CSASHGGQGSNSPLHF	TGCAGTGCTAGCCATGGAGGGCAGGGGAGTAATTCACCCCTCCACTTT
few	TRBV6-2/TRBV6-3	-	TRBJ1-2	CASSEGPIRHSGYTF	TGTGCCAGCAGTGAAGGGCCCATCCGGCATTCTGGCTACACCTTC
few	TRBV7-9	-	TRBJ2-3	CASSWGLTDTQYF	TGTGCCAGCAGTTGGGGGCTCACAGATACGCAGTATTTT
few	TRBV2	TRBD1	TRBJ2-5	CASTQDRVGETQYF	TGTGCCAGCACCCAGGACAGGGTAGGAGAGACCCAGTACTTC
many	TRBV20-1	-	TRBJ1-5	CSAGGLGNGAQHF	TGCAGTGCTGGTGGACTGGGGAATGGGGCCCAGCATTTT
many	TRBV21-1	-	TRBJ1-1	CASSPGGVVAEAFF	TGTGCCAGCAGCCCCGGAGGTGTAGTGGCTGAAGCTTTCTTT
many	TRBV5-1	-	TRBJ2-1	CASNAGTEAYNEQFF	TGCGCCAGCAACGCCGGGACCGAGGCCTACAATGAGCAGTTCTTC
many	TRBV5-1	-	TRBJ1-2	CASSLERGAYGYTF	TGCGCCAGCAGCTTGGAGAGGGGAGCCTATGGCTACACCTTC
many	TRBV12-3/TRBV12-4	-	TRBJ2-5	CASARQQETQYF	TGTGCCAGCGCCCGACAGCAAGAGACCCAGTACTTC
many	TRBV27	-	TRBJ2-7	CASSLWLGNEQYF	TGTGCCAGCAGTTTGTGGCTTGGGAACGAGCAGTACTTC
few	TRBV5-4	-	TRBJ2-3	CASIGGLQGTDTQYF	TGTGCCAGCATTGGGGGGCTGCAGGGCACAGATACGCAGTATTTT
many	TRBV5-1	-	TRBJ2-3	CASSLERPQDTQYF	TGCGCCAGCAGCTTGGAGCGGCCCCAAGATACGCAGTATTTT
many	TRBV12-3/TRBV12-4	-	TRBJ1-5	CASKDGLTNQPQHF	TGTGCCAGCAAGGACGGACTTACCAATCAGCCCCAGCATTTT
few	TRBV6-2/TRBV6-3	-	TRBJ1-5	CASSLGQTNNQPQHF	TGTGCCAGCAGTCTAGGACAGACTAACAATCAGCCCCAGCATTTT
few	TRBV9	TRBD1	TRBJ2-5	CASSVDQGAKETQYF	TGTGCCAGCAGCGTAGACCAGGGGGCGAAAGAGACCCAGTACTTC
many	TRBV20-1	TRBD1	TRBJ2-6	CSARALRDSLSGANVLTF	TGCAGTGCTAGAGCCCTCCGGGACAGTCTCTCTGGGGCCAACGTCCTGACTTTC
many	TRBV19	-	TRBJ2-7	CASSISGLQSYEQYF	TGTGCCAGTAGTATCTCAGGTCTCCAGTCCTACGAGCAGTACTTC